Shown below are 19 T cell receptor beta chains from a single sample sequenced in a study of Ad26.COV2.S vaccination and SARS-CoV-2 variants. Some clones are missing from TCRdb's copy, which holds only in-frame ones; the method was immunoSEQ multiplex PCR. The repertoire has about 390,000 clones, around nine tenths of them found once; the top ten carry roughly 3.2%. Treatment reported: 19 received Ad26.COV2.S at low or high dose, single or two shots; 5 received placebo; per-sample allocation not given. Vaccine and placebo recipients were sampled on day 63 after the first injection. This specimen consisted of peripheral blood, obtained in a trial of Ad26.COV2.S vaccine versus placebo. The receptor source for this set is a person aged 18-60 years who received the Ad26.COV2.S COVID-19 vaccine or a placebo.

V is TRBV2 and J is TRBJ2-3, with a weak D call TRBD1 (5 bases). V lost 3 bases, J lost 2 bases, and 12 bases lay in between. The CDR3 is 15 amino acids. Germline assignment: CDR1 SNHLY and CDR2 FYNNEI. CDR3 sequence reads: CASSEIRQYTDTQYF. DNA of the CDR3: TGTGCCAGCAGTGAGATTCGACAGTACACAGATACGCAGTATTTT.

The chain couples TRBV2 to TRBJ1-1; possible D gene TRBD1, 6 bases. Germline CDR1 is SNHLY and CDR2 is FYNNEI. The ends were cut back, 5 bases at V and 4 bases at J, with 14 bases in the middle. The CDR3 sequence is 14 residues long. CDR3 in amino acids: CASSPRTDSTEAFF. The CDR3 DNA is TGTGCCAGCAGTCCCCGGACAGATTCCACTGAAGCTTTCTTT. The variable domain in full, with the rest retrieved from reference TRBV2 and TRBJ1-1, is EPEVTQTPSHQVTQMGQEVILRCVPISNHLYFYWYRQILGQKVEFLVSFYNNEISEKSEIFDDQFSVERPDGSNFTLKIRSTKLEDSAMYFCASSPRTDSTEAFFGQGTRLTVV.

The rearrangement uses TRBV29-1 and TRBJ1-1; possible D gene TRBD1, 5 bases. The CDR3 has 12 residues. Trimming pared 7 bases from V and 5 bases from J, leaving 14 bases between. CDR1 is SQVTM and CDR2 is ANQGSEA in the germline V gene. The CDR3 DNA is TGCAGCGCTGTTTCAGGGCGGACTGAAGCTTTCTTT. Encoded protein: CSAVSGRTEAFF.

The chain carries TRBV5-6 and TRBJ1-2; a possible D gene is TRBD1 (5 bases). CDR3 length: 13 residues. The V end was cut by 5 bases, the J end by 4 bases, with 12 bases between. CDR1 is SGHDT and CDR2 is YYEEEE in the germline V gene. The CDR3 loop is CASRRDLGYGYTF. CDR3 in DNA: TGTGCCAGCAGGAGGGACTTGGGCTATGGCTACACCTTC.

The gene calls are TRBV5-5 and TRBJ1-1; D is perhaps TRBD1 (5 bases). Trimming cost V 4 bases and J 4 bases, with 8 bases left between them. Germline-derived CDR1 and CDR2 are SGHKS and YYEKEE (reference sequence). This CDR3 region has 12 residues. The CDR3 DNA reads TGTGCCAGCAGCCAAAGGGGCACTGAAGCTTTCTTT. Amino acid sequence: CASSQRGTEAFF.

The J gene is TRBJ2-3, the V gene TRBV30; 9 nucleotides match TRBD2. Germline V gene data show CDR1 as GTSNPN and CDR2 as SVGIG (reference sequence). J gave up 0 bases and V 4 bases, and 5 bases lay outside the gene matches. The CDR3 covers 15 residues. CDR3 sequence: CAWNGAGGSTDTQYF. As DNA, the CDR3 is TGTGCCTGGAACGGAGCGGGGGGTAGCACAGATACGCAGTATTTT.

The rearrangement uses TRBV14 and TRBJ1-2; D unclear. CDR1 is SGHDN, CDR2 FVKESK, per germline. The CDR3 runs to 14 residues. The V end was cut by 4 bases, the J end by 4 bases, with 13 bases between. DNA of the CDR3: TGTGCCAGCAGCCCGGACGGATTTCCCTATGGCTACACCTTC. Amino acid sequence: CASSPDGFPYGYTF.

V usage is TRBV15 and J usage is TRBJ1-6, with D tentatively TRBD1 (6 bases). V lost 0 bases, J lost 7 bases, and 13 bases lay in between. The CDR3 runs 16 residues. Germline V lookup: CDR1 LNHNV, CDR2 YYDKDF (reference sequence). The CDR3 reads CATSRDPTGRNSPLHF. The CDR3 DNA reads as TGTGCCACCAGCAGAGATCCGACAGGAAGGAATTCACCCCTCCACTTT. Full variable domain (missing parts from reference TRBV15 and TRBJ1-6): DAMVIQNPRYQVTQFGKPVTLSCSQTLNHNVMYWYQQKSSQAPKLLFHYYDKDFNNEADTPDNFQSRRPNTSFCFLDIRSPGLGDTAMYLCATSRDPTGRNSPLHFGNGTRLTVT.

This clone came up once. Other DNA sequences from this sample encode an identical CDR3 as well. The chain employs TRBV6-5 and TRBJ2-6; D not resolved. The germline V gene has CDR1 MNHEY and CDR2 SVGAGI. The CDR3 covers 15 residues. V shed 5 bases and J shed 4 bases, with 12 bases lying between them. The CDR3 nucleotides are TGTGCCAGCAGTCCGGGTGGGTCGGGGGCCAACGTCCTGACTTTC. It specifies CASSPGGSGANVLTF.

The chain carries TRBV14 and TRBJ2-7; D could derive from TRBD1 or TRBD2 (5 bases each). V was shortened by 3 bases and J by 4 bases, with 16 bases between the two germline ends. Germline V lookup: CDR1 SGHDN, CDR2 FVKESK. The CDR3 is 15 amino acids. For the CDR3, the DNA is TGTGCCAGCAGCCAGTTTGTGGGGGAGAGGTACGAGCAGTACTTC. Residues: CASSQFVGERYEQYF.

CDR3 nucleotide sequence: TGCGCCAGCAGCCTTCATCTTGGGGCAAGTCAGCCCCAGCATTTT. It encodes CASSLHLGASQPQHF. The rearrangement joins TRBV4-3 to TRBJ1-5; D might be TRBD1 (5 bases). The CDR3 runs to 15 residues. The germline gives CDR1 LGHNA, CDR2 YSLEER. The V end was cut by 4 bases, the J end by 6 bases, with 16 bases between.

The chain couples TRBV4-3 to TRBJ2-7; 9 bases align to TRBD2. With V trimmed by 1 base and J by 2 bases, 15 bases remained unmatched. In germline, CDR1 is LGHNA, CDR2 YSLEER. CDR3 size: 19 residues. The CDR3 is CASSQASRFERGVPYEQYF. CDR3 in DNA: TGCGCCAGCAGCCAAGCCAGTCGTTTCGAGCGGGGGGTCCCCTACGAGCAGTACTTC.

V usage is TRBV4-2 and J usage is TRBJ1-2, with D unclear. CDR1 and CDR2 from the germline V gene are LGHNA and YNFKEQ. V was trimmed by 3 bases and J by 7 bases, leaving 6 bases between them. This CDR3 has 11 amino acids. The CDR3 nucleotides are TGTGCCAGCAGCCAGAACGCTGGCTACACCTTC. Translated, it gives CASSQNAGYTF.

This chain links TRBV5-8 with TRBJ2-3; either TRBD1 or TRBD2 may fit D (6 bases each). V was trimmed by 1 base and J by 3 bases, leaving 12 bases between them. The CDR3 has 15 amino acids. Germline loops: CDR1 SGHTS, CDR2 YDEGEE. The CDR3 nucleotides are TGTGCCAGCAGCTTGAAAGGGGGGAGGACAGATACGCAGTATTTT. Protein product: CASSLKGGRTDTQYF.

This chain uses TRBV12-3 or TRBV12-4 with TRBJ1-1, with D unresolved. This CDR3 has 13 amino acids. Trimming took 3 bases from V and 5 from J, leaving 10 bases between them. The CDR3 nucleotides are TGTGCCAGCAGTTTTGGTGTCAGAACTGAAGCTTTCTTT. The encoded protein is CASSFGVRTEAFF.

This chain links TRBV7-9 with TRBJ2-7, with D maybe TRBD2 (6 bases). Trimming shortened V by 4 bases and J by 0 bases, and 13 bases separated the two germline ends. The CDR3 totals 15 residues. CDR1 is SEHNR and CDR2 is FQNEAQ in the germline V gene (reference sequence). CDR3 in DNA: TGTGCCAGCAGCTCATACCGGGGGAGCTCCTACGAGCAGTACTTC. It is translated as CASSSYRGSSYEQYF.

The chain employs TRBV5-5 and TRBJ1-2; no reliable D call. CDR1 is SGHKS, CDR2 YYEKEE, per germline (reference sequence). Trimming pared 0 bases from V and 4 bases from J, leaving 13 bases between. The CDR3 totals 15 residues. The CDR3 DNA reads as TGTGCCAGCAGCTTGGGTCCCACAGTCTCCTATGGCTACACCTTC. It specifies CASSLGPTVSYGYTF.

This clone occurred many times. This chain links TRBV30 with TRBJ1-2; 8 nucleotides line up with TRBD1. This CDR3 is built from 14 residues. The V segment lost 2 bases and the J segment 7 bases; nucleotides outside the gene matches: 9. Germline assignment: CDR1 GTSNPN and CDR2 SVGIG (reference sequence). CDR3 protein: CAWSRGGQGGGYTF. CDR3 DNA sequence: TGTGCCTGGAGTCGAGGAGGACAGGGCGGTGGCTACACCTTC. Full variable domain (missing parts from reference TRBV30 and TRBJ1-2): SQTIHQWPATLVQPVGSPLSLECTVEGTSNPNLYWYRQAAGRGLQLLFYSVGIGQISSEVPQNLSASRPQDRQFILSSKKLLLSDSGFYLCAWSRGGQGGGYTFGSGTRLTVV.

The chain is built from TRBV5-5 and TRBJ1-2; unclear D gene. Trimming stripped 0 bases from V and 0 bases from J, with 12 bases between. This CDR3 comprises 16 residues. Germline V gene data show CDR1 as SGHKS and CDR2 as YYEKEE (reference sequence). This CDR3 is CASSLEPGRANYGYTF. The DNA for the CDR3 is TGTGCCAGCAGCTTGGAGCCAGGTCGAGCTAACTATGGCTACACCTTC.